A selection of T cell receptor beta chains follows, all from one sample in a study of blood T cell repertoires in COVID-19. The data were produced by immunoSEQ multiplex PCR, yet TCRdb's version contains in-frame clones alone and is incomplete. Among more than 100,000 clones listed, about 90% were seen once. Sequenced: peripheral blood. Every receptor here comes from a human donor in a cohort sampled during active COVID-19. The CDR3 runs from the conserved cysteine through the conserved F or W.

>TRBV25-1
CASSDLRGHSGNTIYF
>TRBV4-2
CASSHHRGPNSPLHF
>TRBV7-6
CASSLLQGQGPLNEQFF
>TRBV19
CASSIPGSLNEQFF
>TRBV7-8
CASSLVRGEGTEAFF
>TRBV5-1
CASSLPGTGASEQYF
>TRBV24-1
CATGGLSDRGDYEQFF
>TRBV5-1
CASSLTSGGSSTDTQYF
>TRBV6-5
CASSRQGEGYTF
>TRBV12-3/TRBV12-4
CASSLSPDNEQFF
>TRBV1
CTSSQTQGRGYNEQFF
>TRBV4-1
CASSQDDLAGAYEQYF
>TRBV4-1
CASSRVGDNEKLFF
>TRBV3-1/TRBV3-2
CASSQEAGGATDTQYF
>TRBV7-3
CASSLMGGDNSPLHF
>TRBV11-1
CASSPAQGLNYGYTF
>TRBV5-1
CASGGAKNTGELFF
>TRBV5-1
CASSLALRGRDTEAFF
>TRBV18
CASSPLSNPANEQFF
>TRBV5-5
CASSFENYGYTF
>TRBV28
CASRGGQGEAFF
>TRBV12-3/TRBV12-4
CASSLALVNEQFF
>TRBV5-4
CASSRLAEENTGELFF
>TRBV6-5
CASSTPGALNTEAFF
>TRBV2
CASSEALVGTGTQPQHF
>TRBV24-1
CATSDTSGRPGGELFF
>TRBV7-2
CASSLYRARGYTF
>TRBV5-1
CASSRTTGDNQPQHF
>TRBV7-3
CASSPTGSRLAGVRSYNEQFF
>TRBV2
CASSPTGQTNYEQYF
>TRBV28
CASSLLSGYTF
>TRBV11-3
CASSPTRAGTGELFF
>TRBV7-9
CASSGTGTYKGYGYTF
>TRBV23-1
CAFSGRARGYNEQFF
>TRBV4-2
CASSPSEGASGSGTDTQYF
>TRBV9
CASSPHRLAGGAYEQYF
>TRBV20-1
CSARQGYEQYF
>TRBV27
CASSLAGAGSYNEQFF
>TRBV9
CASSVVPGGYGYTF
>TRBV11-3
CASSRQQGAGRAFF
>TRBV27
CASSLRQINTEAFF
>TRBV2
CASSEALGTFYEQYF
>TRBV5-1
CASSPDKSTDTQYF
>TRBV5-4
CASFHAGQVLYGYTF
>TRBV2
CASGDRLMNTEAFF
>TRBV5-4
CASSLGANTEAFF
>TRBV6-2/TRBV6-3
CATTPIAPPGSAYEQYF
>TRBV19
CASSIRTSEVGELFF
>TRBV24-1
CATRAGSGNTIYF
>TRBV7-9
CASSLVGRNQETQYF
>TRBV6-6
CASRDVRGNEKLFF
>TRBV3-1/TRBV3-2
CASSPWDRDTGELFF
>TRBV5-6
CASSLGQGQGGYTF
>TRBV19
CASSIAGGYQPQHF
>TRBV19
CASSIVTANTEAFF
>TRBV7-3
CASSLLNTGELFF
>TRBV5-1
CASSLGGLTRATEAFF
>TRBV7-3
CASSSTHRAWGQFF
>TRBV30
CAWSADRASEAFF
>TRBV12-3/TRBV12-4
CASRNRGHLHF